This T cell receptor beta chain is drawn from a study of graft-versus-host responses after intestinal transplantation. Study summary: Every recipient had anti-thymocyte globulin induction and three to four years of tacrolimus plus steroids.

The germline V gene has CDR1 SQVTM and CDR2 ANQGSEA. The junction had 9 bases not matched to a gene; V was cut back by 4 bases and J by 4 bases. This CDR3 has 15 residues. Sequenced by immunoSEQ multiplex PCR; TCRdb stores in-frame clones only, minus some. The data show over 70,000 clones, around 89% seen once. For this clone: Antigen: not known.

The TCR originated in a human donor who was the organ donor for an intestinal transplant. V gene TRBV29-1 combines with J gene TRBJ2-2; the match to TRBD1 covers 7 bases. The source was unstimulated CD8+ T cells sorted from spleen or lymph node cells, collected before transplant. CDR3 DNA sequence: TGCAGCGTTGTTGGACAGGACGGAACCACCGGGGAGCTGTTTTTT. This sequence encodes CSVVGQDGTTGELFF.